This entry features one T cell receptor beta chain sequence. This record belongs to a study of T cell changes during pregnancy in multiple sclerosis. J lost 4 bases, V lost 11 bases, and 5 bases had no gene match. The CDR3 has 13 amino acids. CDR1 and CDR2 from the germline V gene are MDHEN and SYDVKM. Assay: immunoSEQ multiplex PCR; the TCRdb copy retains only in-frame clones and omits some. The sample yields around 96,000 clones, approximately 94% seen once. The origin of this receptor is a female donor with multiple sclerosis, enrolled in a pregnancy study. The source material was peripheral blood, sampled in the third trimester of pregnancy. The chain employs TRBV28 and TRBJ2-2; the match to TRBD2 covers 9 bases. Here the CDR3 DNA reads TGTGCCGGTGAGACTAGCGGCACCGGGGAGCTGTTTTTT. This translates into CAGETSGTGELFF.